Presented here are 21 T cell receptor beta chains from one specimen sequenced in a study of OX40 agonist ivuxolimab in advanced cancers. Produced via immunoSEQ multiplex PCR; TCRdb's table is partial and in-frame only. This table holds about 64,000 clones, roughly 87% found once. This specimen consisted of CD4+ or CD8+ T cells sorted from blood, obtained in a trial of the OX40 agonist ivuxolimab. The receptors derive from an adult with an advanced solid tumor such as melanoma, head and neck, liver or kidney cancer.

CDR3 protein: CASSLSGNTGELFF. The DNA of the CDR3 is TGTGCCAGCAGCTTATCAGGGAACACCGGGGAGCTGTTTTTT. The chain couples TRBV7-9 to TRBJ2-2, with D hard to call. This CDR3 comprises 14 residues. Trimming removed 2 bases from V and 1 base from J, with 5 bases in between. Germline V CDR1 and CDR2: SEHNR, FQNEAQ (reference sequence).

The V gene is TRBV2, the J gene TRBJ2-1, with D maybe TRBD1 (5 bases). CDR1 is SNHLY and CDR2 is FYNNEI in the germline V gene. CDR3 length equals 11 residues. Trimming took off 8 bases at V and 7 bases at J, with 9 bases between the two ends. The CDR3 coding sequence is TGTGCCAGCCGACAGACTAATGAGCAGTTCTTC. This translates into CASRQTNEQFF.

The chain joins TRBV27 to TRBJ2-7, with D perhaps matching TRBD2 (5 bases). V lost 10 bases, J lost 3 bases, and 16 bases lay in between. This CDR3 contains 13 residues. From germline, CDR1 is MNHEY and CDR2 SMNVEV (reference sequence). The CDR3 region has the DNA TGTGCCACCAGAGGAGGATTTATCTACGAGCAGTACTTC. As protein: CATRGGFIYEQYF.

The J gene is TRBJ2-2, the V gene TRBV19, with D uncertain. Germline CDR1 is LNHDA and CDR2 is SQIVND (reference sequence). V lost 7 bases to trimming and J lost 0 bases, with 9 bases between them. The CDR3 runs to 14 residues. The CDR3 loop reads CASTPDANTGELFF. CDR3 DNA sequence: TGTGCCAGTACACCAGACGCGAACACCGGGGAGCTGTTTTTT.

The chain links TRBV15 to TRBJ1-2; D not certain. In germline, CDR1 is LNHNV, CDR2 YYDKDF (reference sequence). Trimming stripped 5 bases from V and 6 bases from J, with 13 bases between. This CDR3 comprises 13 residues. CDR3 sequence reads: CATSLRAGNGYTF. The CDR3 DNA follows: TGTGCCACCAGCTTGAGGGCGGGAAATGGCTACACCTTC.

DNA of the CDR3: TGTGCCAGTAGTGTTCTTACAGTATTCTCTGGAAACACCATATATTTT. It yields the protein CASSVLTVFSGNTIYF. The J gene is TRBJ1-3, the V gene TRBV19; D is unresolved. This CDR3 region has 16 residues. Germline-derived CDR1 and CDR2 are LNHDA and SQIVND (reference sequence). Between the trimmed V and J ends, which lost 5 bases and 0 bases, there was a span of 14 bases.

The CDR3 spells CASSYRQESGYTF. In nucleotides, the CDR3 is TGTGCCAGCAGTTACAGGCAGGAGTCGGGCTACACCTTC. The chain couples TRBV6-5 to TRBJ1-2, with D unresolved. The CDR3 has 13 residues. From germline, CDR1 is MNHEY and CDR2 SVGAGI. V was trimmed by 2 bases and J by 8 bases, leaving 12 bases between them.

This clone was counted between two and nine times. This sequence joins TRBV27 and TRBJ2-2; 11 bases map to TRBD2. The J segment lost 5 bases and the V segment lost 4 bases, leaving 6 bases of the junction unmatched. The CDR3 is 16 amino acids. Germline CDR1 is MNHEY and CDR2 is SMNVEV (reference sequence). CDR3 sequence: CASSSLAGGRTGELFF. The CDR3, as DNA: TGTGCCAGCAGTTCCCTAGCGGGAGGAAGAACCGGGGAGCTGTTTTTT.

This clone was seen a single time. The chain carries TRBV10-2 and TRBJ1-5; 7 nucleotides align to TRBD1. Germline CDR1 reads WSHSY; CDR2 reads SAAADI. J lost 3 bases, V lost 2 bases, and 4 bases had no gene match. This CDR3 region has 15 residues. The CDR3 coding sequence is TGCGCCAGCAGTGAGACAGGGGCGTACAATCAGCCCCAGCATTTT. Protein sequence: CASSETGAYNQPQHF.

This clone appeared once. The chain employs TRBV2 and TRBJ2-1; TRBD1 agrees at 9 bases. With 8 bases clipped from V and 3 bases from J, the junction kept 2 bases outside the gene matches. Germline values: CDR1 SNHLY, CDR2 FYNNEI. CDR3 length: 13 amino acids. Here the CDR3 DNA reads TGTGCCAGCGCGGGACAGGGCTACAATGAGCAGTTCTTC. Protein sequence: CASAGQGYNEQFF.

CDR3 residues: CASSLTDFRGGYTF. The CDR3, as DNA: TGTGCCAGCTCACTAACGGACTTTCGGGGTGGCTACACCTTC. The chain links TRBV18 to TRBJ1-2, with D unresolved. CDR1 and CDR2 (germline): KGHSH, LQKENI. Trimming took off 4 bases at V and 7 bases at J, with 16 bases between the two ends. The CDR3 covers 14 residues.

The V gene is TRBV5-6, the J gene TRBJ2-3; D perhaps matches TRBD2 (6 bases). The length of the CDR3 is 16 residues. CDR1 and CDR2 (germline): SGHDT, YYEEEE. Trimming removed 0 bases from V and 8 bases from J, with 19 bases in between. In nucleotides, the CDR3 is TGTGCCAGCAGCTTGGTTCGGGAGTTCGTCGTCGGTACGCAGTATTTT. Translation: CASSLVREFVVGTQYF.

The rearrangement links TRBV5-1 to TRBJ2-2; 10 bases map to TRBD2. This CDR3 has 15 residues. Germline V lookup: CDR1 SGHRS, CDR2 YFSETQ. After removal of 5 bases from V and 7 bases from J, the junction contained 8 bases not matched to a gene. The CDR3 bases are TGCGCCAGCAGTCGGCTAGCGGGAGCTTTCGGGGAGCTGTTTTTT. Amino acid sequence: CASSRLAGAFGELFF.

The V gene is TRBV5-4, the J gene TRBJ1-1, with 7 bases that match TRBD1. Trimming cost V 3 bases and J 7 bases; bases outside gene matches: 3. From germline, CDR1 is SGHNT and CDR2 YYREEE (reference sequence). The CDR3 totals 12 residues. Here the CDR3 DNA reads TGTGCCAGCAGCTCCCCAGGGGGTGAAGCTTTCTTT. Translation gives CASSSPGGEAFF.

The CDR3 DNA sequence: TGTGCCAGCTCACCACCGACAGGGGTCAATGAGCAGTTCTTC. This sequence encodes CASSPPTGVNEQFF. This chain connects TRBV18 to TRBJ2-1; 8 positions agree with TRBD1. The CDR3 length is 14 residues. Per the germline V gene, CDR1 is KGHSH and CDR2 is LQKENI. Unmatched junction bases numbered 1, after V lost 0 bases and J lost 6 bases.

The rearrangement uses TRBV14 and TRBJ1-1; D is ambiguous. Looked up from germline, CDR1 is SGHDN and CDR2 is FVKESK. The CDR3 loop spans 13 amino acids. The V gene lost 1 base and the J gene lost 6 bases, with 9 bases spanning the gap. The CDR3 DNA sequence: TGTGCCAGCAGCCAAGTCTTGGGCGCTGAAGCTTTCTTT. Amino acid sequence: CASSQVLGAEAFF.

V usage is TRBV27 and J usage is TRBJ2-3; a weak D match, TRBD1 (6 bases). The CDR3 spans 12 residues. Germline CDR1 and CDR2: MNHEY and SMNVEV (reference sequence). Deletions cut 2 bases from V and 6 bases from J, with 6 bases between. CDR3 residues: CASSLDRDTQYF. The CDR3 DNA sequence: TGTGCCAGCAGTTTAGACAGGGATACGCAGTATTTT.

The chain couples TRBV6-6 to TRBJ2-5; TRBD2 aligns across 9 bases. The DNA end favors TRBJ2-7, so the J call may be wrong. Germline V gene data show CDR1 as MNHNY and CDR2 as SVGAGI (reference sequence). The CDR3 loop spans 16 amino acids. Written as DNA, the CDR3 is TGTGCCAGCAGTTACTCGAGACCGACTAGCGGCTACGAGCAGTACTTC. Its protein is CASSYSRPTSGYEQYF.

The gene calls are TRBV18 and TRBJ1-3; 7 bases match TRBD1. The J segment lost 4 bases and the V segment lost 3 bases, leaving 9 bases of the junction unmatched. CDR3 length equals 16 residues. Germline values: CDR1 KGHSH, CDR2 LQKENI. The CDR3 sequence: CASSPQGQAGGNTIYF. The CDR3 DNA follows: TGTGCCAGCTCACCGCAAGGACAGGCGGGAGGAAACACCATATATTTT.

V usage is TRBV10-2 and J usage is TRBJ2-2; D call uncertain. This CDR3 is 12 amino acids long. Trimming took 3 bases from V and 7 from J, leaving 6 bases between them. Germline values: CDR1 WSHSY, CDR2 SAAADI. This chain's CDR3 is CASSDSGGELFF. The CDR3 DNA reads as TGCGCCAGCAGTGACTCTGGCGGGGAGCTGTTTTTT.

The genes are TRBV7-9 and TRBJ2-5, with D unresolved. The CDR3 loop spans 12 amino acids. Germline-derived CDR1 and CDR2 are SEHNR and FQNEAQ (reference sequence). The V and J ends lost 1 base and 5 bases respectively, with 5 bases between them. CDR3 in amino acids: CASSLVSETQYF. For the CDR3, the DNA is TGTGCCAGCAGCTTAGTATCGGAGACCCAGTACTTC.